The rows below give T cell receptor beta chains drawn from one sample of a study of vaccination effects on CD4 cells after COVID-19. Antigens of these TCRs are unknown. TCRdb's table, derived via immunoSEQ multiplex PCR, lists solely in-frame clones and lacks some. The sample gives about 73,000 clones, 60% to 85% of which show up once; approximately 10% is in the top ten. The sample in question was CD4+ T cells from PBMCs cultured with SARS-CoV-2 spike peptides, obtained before COVID-19 vaccination. The receptors were sampled from a human donor who received a COVID-19 vaccine. The CDR3 runs from the conserved cysteine through the conserved F or W. The order of the fields is clone size, J gene, V gene, CDR3 length, D gene, CDR3 DNA, CDR3 protein. The D gene is left open where the match is weak. Where a row states a size, it is once, few, many or the class of an expanded clone; other rows omit it.

-,TRBJ2-1,TRBV6-6,14,TRBD2,TGTGCCAGCAGCAAAACGGGACTAATGAATGAGCAGTTCTTC,CASSKTGLMNEQFF
-,TRBJ2-3,TRBV18,15,-,TGTGCCAGCTCCCCGTGGGGTACTAGCACAGATACGCAGTATTTT,CASSPWGTSTDTQYF
-,TRBJ1-5,TRBV5-5,15,-,TGTGCCAGCAGCTTGGTCCCGGGTCTCAAACAGCCCCAGCATTTT,CASSLVPGLKQPQHF
-,TRBJ1-5,TRBV10-3,15,-,TGTGCCATCAGTGAGTCAGGTGGAGGCAATCAGCCCCAGCATTTT,CAISESGGGNQPQHF
-,TRBJ1-2,TRBV6-5,14,-,TGTGCCAGCATTAGGGAGGTTTATGACTATGGCTACACCTTC,CASIREVYDYGYTF
-,TRBJ2-5,TRBV7-2,13,-,TGTGCCAGCAGCCCTAGGAGGGATGAGACCCAGTACTTC,CASSPRRDETQYF
-,TRBJ2-3,TRBV5-1,14,-,TGCGCCAACAGCTTGAGTCAGGTCACAGATACGCAGTATTTT,CANSLSQVTDTQYF
-,TRBJ1-2,TRBV14,15,-,TGTGCCAGCAGCCACCAACCGGGACCCCCATATGGCTACACCTTC,CASSHQPGPPYGYTF
-,TRBJ2-1,TRBV6-4,13,-,TGTGCCAGCAGTGACTCAGGGTACAATGAGCAGTTCTTC,CASSDSGYNEQFF
-,TRBJ1-2,TRBV6-2/TRBV6-3,15,-,TGTGCCAGCAGTTATACCGGGACACCAATTCAAGGCTACACCTTC,CASSYTGTPIQGYTF
-,TRBJ2-2,TRBV30,15,TRBD2,TGTGCCTGGAGTGCGAGCGGGGGGGAAACCGGGGAGCTGTTTTTT,CAWSASGGETGELFF
few,TRBJ1-2,TRBV24-1,15,-,TGTGCCACCAGTGATCCGGGACGGAATAACTATGGCTACACCTTC,CATSDPGRNNYGYTF
-,TRBJ1-3,TRBV5-1,15,-,TGCGCCAGCATGGGTCGTGGACAAGGAGGAAACACCATATATTTT,CASMGRGQGGNTIYF
-,TRBJ1-1,TRBV3-1/TRBV3-2,16,TRBD1,TGTGCCAGCAGCCTCTTGGGACAGGGAGGGAAGGCTGAAGCTTTCTTT,CASSLLGQGGKAEAFF